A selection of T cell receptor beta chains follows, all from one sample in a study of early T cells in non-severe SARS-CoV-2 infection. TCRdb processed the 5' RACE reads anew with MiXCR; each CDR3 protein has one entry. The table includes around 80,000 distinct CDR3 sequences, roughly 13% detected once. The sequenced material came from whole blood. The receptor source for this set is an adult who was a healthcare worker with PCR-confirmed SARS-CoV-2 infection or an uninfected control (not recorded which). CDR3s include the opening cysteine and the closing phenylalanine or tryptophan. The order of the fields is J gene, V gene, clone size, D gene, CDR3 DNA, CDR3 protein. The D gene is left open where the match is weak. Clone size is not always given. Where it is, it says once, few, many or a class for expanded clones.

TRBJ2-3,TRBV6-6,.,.,TGTGCCAGCAGGCCTTACCCGAGGGGCGGGGAGGATCGGGATACGCAGTATTTT,CASRPYPRGGEDRDTQYF
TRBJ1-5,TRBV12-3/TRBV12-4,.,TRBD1,TGTGCCAGCGGAAGACAGGGGGCAAGTCAGCCCCAGCATTTT,CASGRQGASQPQHF
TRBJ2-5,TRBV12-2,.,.,TGTGCAAGTCGCTTTCAGCCTACTAGCGGGAGGGCCCACGAGACCCAGTACTTC,CASRFQPTSGRAHETQYF
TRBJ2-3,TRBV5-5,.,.,TGTGCCAGCAGCTTGGATTGGGTGGCTAGCACAGATACGCAGTATTTT,CASSLDWVASTDTQYF
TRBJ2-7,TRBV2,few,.,TGTGCCAGCAGTGATCGGCCCCAGTACTTC,CASSDRPQYF
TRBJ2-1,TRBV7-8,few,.,TGTGCCAGCAGCGCAGGGGCTCCGGCCTACAATGAGCAGTTCTTC,CASSAGAPAYNEQFF
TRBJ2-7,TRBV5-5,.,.,TGTGCCAGCAGCCGCGGAGACGTCGGGGCCTACGAGCAGTACTTC,CASSRGDVGAYEQYF
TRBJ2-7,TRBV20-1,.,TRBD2,TGCAGTGCTAGAGGCGGGACTAGCGGGAGACACAACGAGCAGTACTTC,CSARGGTSGRHNEQYF
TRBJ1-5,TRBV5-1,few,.,TGCGCCACCAAACCGACCGTGGGGAGCAATCAGCCCCAGCATTTT,CATKPTVGSNQPQHF
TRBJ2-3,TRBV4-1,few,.,TGCGCCAGCAGCCAATCAGGGGATTATGGCACAGATACGCAGTATTTT,CASSQSGDYGTDTQYF
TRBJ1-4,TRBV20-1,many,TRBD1,TGCAGTGCTAGAGATACGGGGACAGGGACTGAAAAACTGTTTTTT,CSARDTGTGTEKLFF
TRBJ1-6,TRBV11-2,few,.,TGTGCCAGCAGCTTAGAGCCGGGCGGGAATTCACCCCTCCACTTT,CASSLEPGGNSPLHF
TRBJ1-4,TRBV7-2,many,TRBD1,TGTGCCAGCAGCTTATCCACCACAGGGGGCGAAAAACTGTTTTTT,CASSLSTTGGEKLFF
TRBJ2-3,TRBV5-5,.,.,TGTGCCAGCAGCTTGGAGGCGGGGTACGATACGCAGTATTTT,CASSLEAGYDTQYF
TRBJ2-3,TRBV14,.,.,TGTGCCAGCAGCTCACAGTACACAGATACGCAGTATTTT,CASSSQYTDTQYF
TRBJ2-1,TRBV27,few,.,TGTGCCAGCAGTTTATCGGAGGGTTCTTCGCAGTTCTTC,CASSLSEGSSQFF
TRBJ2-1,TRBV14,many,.,TGTGCCAGCAGCCAAGATAGATCTTACTACAATGAGCAGTTCTTC,CASSQDRSYYNEQFF
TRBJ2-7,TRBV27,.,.,TGTGCCAGCAGTTTGAGCAGGGGCCACTACGAGCAGTACTTC,CASSLSRGHYEQYF
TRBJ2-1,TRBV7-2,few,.,TGTGCCAGCAGCTTAGTGATTACAGAACTATACAATGAGCAGTTCTTC,CASSLVITELYNEQFF
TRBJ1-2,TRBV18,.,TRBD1,TGTGCCAGCTCACCATGGACAGGAGCCAACTATGGCTACACCTTC,CASSPWTGANYGYTF
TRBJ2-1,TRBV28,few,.,TGTGCCAGCAGTTTTAGGTTAGAGCAGTTCTTC,CASSFRLEQFF
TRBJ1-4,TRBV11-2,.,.,TGTGCCAGCAGCTTAGGCCCGGGGGCGAAAGTATATGAAAAACTGTTTTTT,CASSLGPGAKVYEKLFF
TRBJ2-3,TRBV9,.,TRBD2,TGTGCCAGCAGTGCGGGAGGACGATCAGATACGCAGTATTTT,CASSAGGRSDTQYF
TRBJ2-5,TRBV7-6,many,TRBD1,TGTGCCAGCAGCTTAGCGCTTGTCAGGGGGCGTGAGACCCAGTACTTC,CASSLALVRGRETQYF
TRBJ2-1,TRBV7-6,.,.,TGTGCCAGCAGCTCCCTCGGCTCCTACAATGAGCAGTTCTTC,CASSSLGSYNEQFF
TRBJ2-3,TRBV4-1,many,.,TGCGCCAGCAGCCAAGATCGAAGGGATACGCAGTATTTT,CASSQDRRDTQYF
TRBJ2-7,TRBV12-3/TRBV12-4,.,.,TGTGCCAGCAGTCAGACAAGCACCTACGAGCAGTACTTC,CASSQTSTYEQYF
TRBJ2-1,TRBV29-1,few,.,TGCAGCTCCCGTTCCTACAATGAGCAGTTCTTC,CSSRSYNEQFF
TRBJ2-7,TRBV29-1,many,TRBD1,TGCAGCGTTGGGGGACAGCACCTCTCCTACGAGCAGTACTTC,CSVGGQHLSYEQYF
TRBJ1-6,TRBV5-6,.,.,TGTGCCAGCAGCTTCGGGGGCCTGTACGACTTT,CASSFGGLYDF
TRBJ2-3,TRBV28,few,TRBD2,TGTGCCAGCAGTTCCCTTGAGCTAGCGGCAAGCACAGATACGCAGTATTTT,CASSSLELAASTDTQYF
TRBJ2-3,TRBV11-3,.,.,TGTGCCAGCAGCTTACAGGGGCTTACAGATACGCAGTATTTT,CASSLQGLTDTQYF
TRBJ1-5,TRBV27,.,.,TGTGCCAGCAAGATTGTGGGGGGCGCGCAGCCCCAGCATTTT,CASKIVGGAQPQHF
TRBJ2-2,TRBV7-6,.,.,TGTGTCAGCAGCTTAGAGGAGACCTACACCGGGGAGCTGTTTTTT,CVSSLEETYTGELFF
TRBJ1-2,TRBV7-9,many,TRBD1,TGTGCCAGCAGTTCCTGGGACAGAAGAGAAAACTATGGCTACACCTTC,CASSSWDRRENYGYTF
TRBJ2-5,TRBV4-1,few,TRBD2,TGCGCCAGCAGCCAGGGGAGGGACCCAAGAGAGACCCAGTACTTC,CASSQGRDPRETQYF
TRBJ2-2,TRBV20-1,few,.,TGCAGTGCTAGATTCCCAGGGAAGGGGTCCGGGGAGCTGTTTTTT,CSARFPGKGSGELFF
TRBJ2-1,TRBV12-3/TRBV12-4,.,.,TGTGCCAGCAGTTTGAGTGGAGGCGCAGTCTACAATGAGCAGTTCTTC,CASSLSGGAVYNEQFF
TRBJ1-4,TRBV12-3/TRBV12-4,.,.,TGTGCCAGCAGTCCCCCGCCGAATGAAAAACTGTTTTTT,CASSPPPNEKLFF
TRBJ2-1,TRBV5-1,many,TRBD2,TGCGCCAGCAGCTTCCGGGGGGGTAGTGTGAATGAGCAGTTCTTC,CASSFRGGSVNEQFF